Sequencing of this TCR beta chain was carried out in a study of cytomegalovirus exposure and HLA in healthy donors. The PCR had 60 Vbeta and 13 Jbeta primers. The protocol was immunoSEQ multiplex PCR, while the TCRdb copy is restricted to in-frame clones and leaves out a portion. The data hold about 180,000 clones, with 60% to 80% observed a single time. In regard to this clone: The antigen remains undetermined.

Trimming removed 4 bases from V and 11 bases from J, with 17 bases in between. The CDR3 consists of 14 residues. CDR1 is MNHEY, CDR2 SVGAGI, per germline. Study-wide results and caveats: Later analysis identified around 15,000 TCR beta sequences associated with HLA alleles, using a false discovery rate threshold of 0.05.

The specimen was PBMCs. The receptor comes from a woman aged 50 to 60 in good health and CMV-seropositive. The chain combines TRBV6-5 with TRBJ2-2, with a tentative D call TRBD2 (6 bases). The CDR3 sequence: CASSSLRGFGELFF. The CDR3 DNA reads TGTGCCAGCAGTTCGCTGCGGGGATTCGGAGAGCTGTTTTTT.